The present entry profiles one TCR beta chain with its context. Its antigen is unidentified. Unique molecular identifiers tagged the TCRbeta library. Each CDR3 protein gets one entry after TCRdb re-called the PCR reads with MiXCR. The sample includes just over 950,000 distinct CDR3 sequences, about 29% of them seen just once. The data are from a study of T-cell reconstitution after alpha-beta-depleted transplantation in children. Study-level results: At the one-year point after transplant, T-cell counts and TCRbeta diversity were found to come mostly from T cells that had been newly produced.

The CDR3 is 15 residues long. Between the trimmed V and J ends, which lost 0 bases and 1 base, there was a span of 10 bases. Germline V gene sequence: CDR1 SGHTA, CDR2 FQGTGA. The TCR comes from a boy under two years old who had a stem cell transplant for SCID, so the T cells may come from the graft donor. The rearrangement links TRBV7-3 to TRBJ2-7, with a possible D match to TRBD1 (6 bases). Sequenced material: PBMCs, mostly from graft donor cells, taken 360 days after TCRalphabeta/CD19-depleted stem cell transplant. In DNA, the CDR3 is TGTGCCAGCAGCTTAACGGCAACAGGGTCCTACGAGCAGTACTTC. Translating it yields CASSLTATGSYEQYF.